This TCR beta chain was sequenced during a study of shared T cell receptors in the human thymus. Generated by immunoSEQ multiplex PCR, the TCRdb table keeps only in-frame clones and is missing some. The top ten clones hold about 0.01% of a sample with under 850,000 clones, over 75% of them seen once. This same sample was also part of a study on human thymus T cells. That paper adds: The sample donors, healthy Finnish infants, were having corrective surgery for congenital heart defects. Unrelated individuals had highly overlapping thymic repertoires, as reported in related research.

The TCR originated in a boy under two years old with a congenital heart defect. Sequencing was carried out using thymocytes.

The CDR3: CATLRSGEGNEQFF. The CDR3 DNA is TGTGCCACGTTGAGGTCGGGGGAGGGAAATGAGCAGTTCTTC. The chain has TRBV27 and TRBJ2-1, with 7 bases fitting TRBD2. Germline assignment: CDR1 MNHEY and CDR2 SMNVEV (reference sequence). The CDR3 loop spans 14 amino acids. V was pared by 10 bases and J by 7 bases, with 13 bases of the junction left unmatched.